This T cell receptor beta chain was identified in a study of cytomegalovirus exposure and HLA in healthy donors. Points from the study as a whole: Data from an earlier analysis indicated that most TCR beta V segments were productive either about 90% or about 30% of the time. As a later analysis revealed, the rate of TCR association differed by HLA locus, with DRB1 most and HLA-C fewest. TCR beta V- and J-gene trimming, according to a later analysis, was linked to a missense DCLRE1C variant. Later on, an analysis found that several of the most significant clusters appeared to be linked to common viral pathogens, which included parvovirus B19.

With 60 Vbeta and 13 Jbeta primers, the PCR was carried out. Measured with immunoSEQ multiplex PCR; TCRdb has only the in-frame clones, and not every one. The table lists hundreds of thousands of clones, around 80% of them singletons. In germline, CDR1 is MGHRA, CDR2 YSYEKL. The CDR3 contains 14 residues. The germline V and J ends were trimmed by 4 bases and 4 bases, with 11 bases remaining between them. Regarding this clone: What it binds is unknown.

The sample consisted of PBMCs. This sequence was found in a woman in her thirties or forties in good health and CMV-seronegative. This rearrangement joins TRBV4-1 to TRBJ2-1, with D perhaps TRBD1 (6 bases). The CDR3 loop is CASSPPGQYNEQFF. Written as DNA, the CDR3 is TGCGCCAGCAGCCCCCCTGGACAGTACAATGAGCAGTTCTTC.